The 3 T cell receptor beta chains listed next were all sequenced from one sample in a study of T-cell reconstitution after alpha-beta-depleted transplantation in children. Library preparation (for TCRbeta) was performed with unique molecular identifiers. One entry per CDR3 protein, called by TCRdb with MiXCR from the PCR reads. This table holds 200,000 or so distinct CDR3 sequences, approximately 6.3% found once. The starting material was PBMCs, obtained before TCRalphabeta/CD19-depleted stem cell transplant. These receptors all stem from a boy aged 2-15 years with acute lymphoblastic leukemia, due to receive a stem cell transplant.

This clonotype was counted ten times or more. This chain uses TRBV12-3 or TRBV12-4 with TRBJ2-1; 10 nucleotides line up with TRBD2. The length of the CDR3 is 15 residues. V lost 5 bases and J lost 3; bases outside the gene matches: 4. CDR3 coding DNA: TGTGCCAGCAGTATATCTAGCGGGGGCTACAATGAGCAGTTCTTC. This gives the protein CASSISSGGYNEQFF.

This clonotype was seen more than once but under ten times. The chain uses TRBV28 and TRBJ1-3; perhaps TRBD1 as D (5 bases). V dropped 3 bases and J dropped 0 bases, with 12 bases sitting between them. Germline CDR1 MDHEN, CDR2 SYDVKM. There are 16 residues in the CDR3. CDR3 sequence reads: CASSFLDRDSGNTIYF. CDR3 nucleotide sequence: TGTGCCAGCAGTTTCCTTGACAGAGACTCTGGAAACACCATATATTTT.

The chain uses TRBV28 and TRBJ2-3, with 9 nucleotides matching TRBD2. Trimming removed 6 bases from V and 2 bases from J; junction bases left unmatched: 6. This CDR3 has 15 residues. CDR1 and CDR2 (germline): MDHEN, SYDVKM. This CDR3 reads CASSAIAGVTDTQYF. The DNA of the CDR3 is TGTGCCAGCAGCGCCATAGCGGGGGTCACAGATACGCAGTATTTT.